This section outlines one T cell receptor (beta chain) sequence together with its context. What it binds is unknown. These data are taken from a study of early T cells in non-severe SARS-CoV-2 infection. Study at large: The chains were unpaired, and the sequenced material was bulk RNA from unsorted whole blood.

The TCR library protocol attached unique molecular identifiers to the individual cDNA molecules. One entry per CDR3 protein results from TCRdb running MiXCR on the 5' RACE reads. The repertoire consists of 65,000 to 70,000 distinct CDR3 sequences, with approximately 11% occurring once and the leading ten covering 6.4%. Study results and limitations: The matching step, a VDJdb search, favored anti-spike CD8 responses and missed private and CD4 specificities.

The CDR3 length is 15 residues. The V and J ends lost 0 bases and 4 bases respectively, with 12 bases between them. CDR1 and CDR2 (germline): SEHNR, FQNEAQ (reference sequence). The TCR was taken from an adult who was a healthcare worker with PCR-confirmed SARS-CoV-2 infection or an uninfected control (not recorded which). The sequenced material came from whole blood. This sequence joins TRBV7-9 and TRBJ1-2; D call uncertain. The CDR3 bases are TGTGCCAGCAGCTTAGCGCAACACCAGATCTATGGCTACACCTTC. Its protein is CASSLAQHQIYGYTF.